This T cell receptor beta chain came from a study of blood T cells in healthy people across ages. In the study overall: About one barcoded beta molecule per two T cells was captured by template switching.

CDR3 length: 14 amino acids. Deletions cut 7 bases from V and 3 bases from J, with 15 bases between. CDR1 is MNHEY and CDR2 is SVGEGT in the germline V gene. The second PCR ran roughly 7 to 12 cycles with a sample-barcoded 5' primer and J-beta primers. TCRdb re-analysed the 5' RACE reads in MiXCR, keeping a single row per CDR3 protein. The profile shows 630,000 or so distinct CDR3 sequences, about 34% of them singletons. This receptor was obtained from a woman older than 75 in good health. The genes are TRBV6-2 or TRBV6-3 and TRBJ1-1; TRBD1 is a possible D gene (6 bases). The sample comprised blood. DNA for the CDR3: TGTGCCAGCAACCCCTCTTGGACAGACACTGAAGCTTTCTTT. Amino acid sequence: CASNPSWTDTEAFF.